This is a list of T cell receptor beta chains from one sample in a study of T cells expressing NK-cell markers. TCRdb re-called the 5' RACE reads and catalogs CDR3 proteins one per entry, DNA excluded. Its table records 200,000 to 300,000 distinct CDR3 sequences. The sample consisted of blood T cells: a sorted CD56 or NKG2C T cell subset, CD4+ or CD8+ T cells, or bulk PBMC T cells (not recorded which). The receptors derive from a woman aged 18-70 years in good health. Both conserved end residues are part of each CDR3. Each record gives: J gene, V gene, CDR3 protein.

j_call: TRBJ2-1
v_call: TRBV19
cdr3_aa: CASSISGQGTYNEQFF

j_call: TRBJ1-2
v_call: TRBV6-5
cdr3_aa: CASSYRQENYGYTF

j_call: TRBJ2-5
v_call: TRBV5-4
cdr3_aa: CASSLQTSGGWETQYF

j_call: TRBJ2-1
v_call: TRBV18
cdr3_aa: CASSPRKSGLAKNSYNEQFF

j_call: TRBJ1-5
v_call: TRBV20-1
cdr3_aa: CSAREGALNQPQHF

j_call: TRBJ1-4
v_call: TRBV1
cdr3_aa: CTSSLRADRKVRKLFF

j_call: TRBJ1-2
v_call: TRBV12-3/TRBV12-4
cdr3_aa: CASSLESGTAF

j_call: TRBJ1-1
v_call: TRBV7-9
cdr3_aa: CASSPPLHRGNTEAFF

j_call: TRBJ2-4
v_call: TRBV20-1
cdr3_aa: CSARDSTGTHQYF

j_call: TRBJ2-2
v_call: TRBV20-1
cdr3_aa: CSARSPGELFF

j_call: TRBJ1-1
v_call: TRBV25-1
cdr3_aa: CASMVRTEAFF

j_call: TRBJ2-3
v_call: TRBV20-1
cdr3_aa: CSAPTFSTDTQYF

j_call: TRBJ2-2
v_call: TRBV20-1
cdr3_aa: CSARDLTGGTGELFF

j_call: TRBJ2-3
v_call: TRBV5-6
cdr3_aa: CASRLGLAGGRRTDTQYF

j_call: TRBJ2-7
v_call: TRBV20-1
cdr3_aa: CRGTSDSYEQYF

j_call: TRBJ2-5
v_call: TRBV5-1
cdr3_aa: CASSLALGDSGQETQYF

j_call: TRBJ2-2
v_call: TRBV20-1
cdr3_aa: CSAAYTSGGTGELFF

j_call: TRBJ2-7
v_call: TRBV20-1
cdr3_aa: CSARDLGQAPYEQYF

j_call: TRBJ2-1
v_call: TRBV6-1
cdr3_aa: CASTLTSGGGNEQFF

j_call: TRBJ1-1
v_call: TRBV29-1
cdr3_aa: CSVDWTSNTEAFF